This T cell receptor (beta chain) originates from a study of a mutant IDH1 vaccine in newly diagnosed glioma. As for the study in general: Averaging around 42 years of age, treated patients were about 60% male and around 38% female. The earlier regimen, radiotherapy, temozolomide, or both, was most often both. Study-level results: A vaccine-induced immune response developed in roughly 93% of the patients. Changes in top peripheral clonotypes did not appear linked to pseudoprogression.

In regard to this clone: The antigen remains unidentified.

Trimming shortened V by 3 bases and J by 1 base, and 12 bases separated the two germline ends. The length of the CDR3 is 15 residues. Germline V gene lookup returns CDR1 SEHNR and CDR2 FQNEAQ (reference sequence). Described time point: week 5, during vaccination. The content of each vaccine dose was 300 ug of mutant IDH1 20-mer peptide, and topical imiquimod accompanied it. Clones were sequenced by immunoSEQ multiplex PCR, and TCRdb holds only the in-frame ones, with some missing. The data contain 25,000 to 35,000 clones, more than 80% of them singletons. Sample: PBMCs, taken from a glioma patient whose treatment included an IDH1 peptide vaccine. The sequence derives from a man aged 18 to 29 with glioma. The chain has TRBV7-9 and TRBJ1-1, with D perhaps matching TRBD1 (6 bases). The CDR3 DNA is TGTGCCAGCAGCTTTCAGGGGATAAAGAACACTGAAGCTTTCTTT. Its translation is CASSFQGIKNTEAFF.